This TCR beta chain was captured in a study of shared clonotypes between healthy human individuals. Study-level findings and limits: Lower generation probabilities were found for non-shared clonotypes than for those shared by all four donors. The study drew on few donors, limiting represented genetic and exposure-history diversity.

A note on this clone: The antigen remains unidentified.

The V and J ends lost 4 bases and 6 bases, in that order; junction bases with no gene match: 14. The CDR3 is made up of 16 amino acids. Germline V gene lookup returns CDR1 SGHRS and CDR2 YFSETQ. A deep-level run was used for the assay. Profiled with immunoSEQ multiplex PCR; TCRdb holds only in-frame clones, not every one. The repertoire holds about 2.5 million clones, with just under 95% as singletons. The chain is built from TRBV5-1 and TRBJ2-7, with 9 bases identical to TRBD1. The receptor was derived from a man younger than 30 in good health. Some clones in this sample may be carry-over from other donors' samples. Sequencing input: naive CD4+ T cells from PBMCs. This sample's subset: CD45RA+ positively selected. CDR3 sequence: CASSPVNDRGNGEQYF. In nucleotides, the CDR3 is TGCGCCAGCAGCCCTGTCAACGACAGGGGGAATGGCGAGCAGTACTTC.